Listed below are T cell receptor beta chains from one sample, sequenced in a study of T cells in Graves' hyperthyroidism and ophthalmopathy. TCRdb fed the multiplex PCR reads into MiXCR, producing one record per CDR3 protein. The data show 600,000 or so distinct CDR3 sequences, with about a sixth seen just once and 3% to 4% held by the top ten. The sequencing sample was made of blood. These receptors were collected from a woman in her twenties or thirties with Graves' hyperthyroidism. Each CDR3 is given with its conserved first and last residue. Each record gives: CDR3 DNA, CDR3 protein, J gene, V gene, D gene, clone size, CDR3 length. A D gene is named only where the DNA matches it firmly. Size values are once, few and many counts, or a class for expanded clones, and some rows have none.

DNA: TGTGCCAGCAGTCAGACTAGCGGGAGGCCAGAGACCCAGTACTTC; CDR3: CASSQTSGRPETQYF; J: TRBJ2-5; V: TRBV27; D: TRBD2; size: -; length: 15
DNA: TGCGCCAGCAGCGTAAGGGTGGACTACGAGCAGTACTTC; CDR3: CASSVRVDYEQYF; J: TRBJ2-7; V: TRBV4-1; D: -; size: few; length: 13
DNA: TGTGCCAGCAGCTTAGTGGCAGGGTCCGGGGAGCTGTTTTTT; CDR3: CASSLVAGSGELFF; J: TRBJ2-2; V: TRBV7-8; D: -; size: many; length: 14
DNA: TGTGCCAGCAGGCCCGATAGCGGATTCTCCTACGAGCAGTACTTC; CDR3: CASRPDSGFSYEQYF; J: TRBJ2-7; V: TRBV27; D: -; size: many; length: 15
DNA: TGTGCCAGCAGTGGGGACTCCACTGGCACAGATACGCAGTATTTT; CDR3: CASSGDSTGTDTQYF; J: TRBJ2-3; V: TRBV2; D: -; size: -; length: 15
DNA: TGCGCCAGCAGCTTGTGGGAGGCCAACGTCCTGACTTTC; CDR3: CASSLWEANVLTF; J: TRBJ2-6; V: TRBV5-1; D: -; size: -; length: 13
DNA: TGCAGTGCTAGAGAACAGGGCGCTGGCAATCAGCCCCAGCATTTT; CDR3: CSAREQGAGNQPQHF; J: TRBJ1-5; V: TRBV20-1; D: -; size: -; length: 15
DNA: TGTGCCAGCAGGGGGGGGAGTTCCTCCTACAATGAGCAGTTCTTC; CDR3: CASRGGSSSYNEQFF; J: TRBJ2-1; V: TRBV5-1; D: -; size: few; length: 15
DNA: TGTGCCAGCAGCCAAGACGACAGGGGGAACACTGAAGCTTTCTTT; CDR3: CASSQDDRGNTEAFF; J: TRBJ1-1; V: TRBV4-2; D: TRBD1; size: many; length: 15
DNA: TGTGCCAGCAGACCGGGTCCAAGCACAGATACGCAGTATTTT; CDR3: CASRPGPSTDTQYF; J: TRBJ2-3; V: TRBV6-1; D: -; size: few; length: 14
DNA: TGTGCCAGCAGTTACAGGGGCGATAACAATCAGCCCCAGCATTTT; CDR3: CASSYRGDNNQPQHF; J: TRBJ1-5; V: TRBV6-2/TRBV6-3; D: -; size: -; length: 15
DNA: TGTGCCAGCAGTTTCCTTCGCCTCAGCACTGAGCAGTTCTTC; CDR3: CASSFLRLSTEQFF; J: TRBJ2-1; V: TRBV27; D: -; size: many; length: 14
DNA: TGTGCCACCAGTGACTCGGGGGGAGGGTACAATGAGCAGTTCTTC; CDR3: CATSDSGGGYNEQFF; J: TRBJ2-1; V: TRBV24-1; D: TRBD2; size: many; length: 15